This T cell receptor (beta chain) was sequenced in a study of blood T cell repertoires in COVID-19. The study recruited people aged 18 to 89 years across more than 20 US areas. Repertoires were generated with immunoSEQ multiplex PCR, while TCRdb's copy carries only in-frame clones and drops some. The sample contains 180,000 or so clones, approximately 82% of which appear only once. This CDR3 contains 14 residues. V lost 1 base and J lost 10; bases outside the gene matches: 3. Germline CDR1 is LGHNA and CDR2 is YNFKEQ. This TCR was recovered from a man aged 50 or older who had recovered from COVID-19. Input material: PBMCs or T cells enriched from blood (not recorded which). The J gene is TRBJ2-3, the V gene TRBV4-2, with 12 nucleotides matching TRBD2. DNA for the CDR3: TGTGCCAGCAGCCAAGGTACTAGCGGGGGGCCGCAGTATTTT. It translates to CASSQGTSGGPQYF.